The 19 T cell receptor beta chains below were found in one sample sequenced in a study of OX40 agonist ivuxolimab in advanced cancers. The library was prepared using the immunoSEQ multiplex PCR assay. The source is immuneACCESS, and TCRdb retained only in-frame sequences with V and J called. Part of the clones is not carried over; for the studies checked, unresolved V genes explain less than half of this, and the remainder is unexplained. The sample table records around 140,000 clones; just over 90% of these occur just once. Of the sample, 0.9% to 1.2% falls within the top ten clones. Sequenced material: CD4+ or CD8+ T cells sorted from blood, taken in a trial of the OX40 agonist ivuxolimab. These receptors were obtained from an adult with an advanced solid tumor such as melanoma, head and neck, liver or kidney cancer.

The chain couples TRBV7-2 to TRBJ1-1; D uncertain. Looked up from germline, CDR1 is SGHTA and CDR2 is FQGNSA. Trimming pared 1 base from V and 1 base from J, leaving 10 bases between. This CDR3 has 15 amino acids. CDR3 residues: CASSLGSWGNTEAFF. In nucleotides, the CDR3 is TGTGCCAGCAGCTTAGGGTCTTGGGGGAACACTGAAGCTTTCTTT.

This chain connects TRBV11-2 to TRBJ2-7, with TRBD2 identical over 7 bases. The V and J ends lost 5 bases and 6 bases, in that order; junction bases with no gene match: 7. Looked up from germline, CDR1 is SGHAT and CDR2 is FQNNGV. This CDR3 region has 13 residues. The CDR3 coding sequence is TGTGCCAGCAGCCCCCAGACTAGCATCGAGCAGTACTTC. Translating gives CASSPQTSIEQYF.

V is TRBV9 and J is TRBJ1-1; 10 nucleotides align to TRBD1. The J segment lost 0 bases and the V segment lost 3 bases, leaving 5 bases of the junction unmatched. This CDR3 contains 16 residues. The germline V gene encodes CDR1 SGDLS and CDR2 YYNGEE. CDR3 coding DNA: TGTGCCAGCAGCGACCCCGGGACAGGGGTGAACACTGAAGCTTTCTTT. It translates to CASSDPGTGVNTEAFF.

The chain is built from TRBV29-1 and TRBJ2-1, with TRBD1 identical over 7 bases. The J segment lost 7 bases and the V segment lost 5 bases, leaving 8 bases of the junction unmatched. Germline lookup yields CDR1 SQVTM and CDR2 ANQGSEA. This CDR3 region has 13 residues. CDR3 residues: CSVKPGQWNEQFF. Written as DNA, the CDR3 is TGCAGCGTTAAGCCGGGACAGTGGAATGAGCAGTTCTTC.

The chain employs TRBV5-1 and TRBJ1-1; the D is unclear. CDR3 length: 15 amino acids. Germline lookup yields CDR1 SGHRS and CDR2 YFSETQ. The V end was cut by 3 bases, the J end by 7 bases, with 19 bases between. The CDR3 loop reads CASSWLAGSTSEAFF. The CDR3 DNA sequence: TGCGCCAGCAGCTGGTTAGCAGGCTCAACAAGTGAAGCTTTCTTT. Supplemented by reference TRBV5-1 and TRBJ1-1, the full variable domain reads KAGVTQTPRYLIKTRGQQVTLSCSPISGHRSVSWYQQTPGQGLQFLFEYFSETQRNKGNFPGRFSGRQFSNSRSEMNVSTLELGDSALYLCASSWLAGSTSEAFFGQGTRLTVV.

This sequence joins TRBV7-9 and TRBJ2-2; D perhaps matches TRBD2 (5 bases). V lost 6 bases to trimming and J lost 3 bases, with 8 bases between them. This CDR3 region has 13 residues. The germline CDR1 and CDR2 sequences are SEHNR and FQNEAQ (reference sequence). The CDR3 DNA reads TGTGCCAGCAGAACTAGGTACACCGGGGAGCTGTTTTTT. Its protein is CASRTRYTGELFF.

This chain connects TRBV2 to TRBJ1-2, with D maybe TRBD1 (5 bases). The CDR3 is 17 residues long. Germline assignment: CDR1 SNHLY and CDR2 FYNNEI. The V and J ends lost 10 bases and 4 bases respectively, with 28 bases between them. The CDR3 spells CATTFLPTETSSYGYTF. Here the CDR3 DNA reads TGTGCCACCACCTTTTTACCGACAGAGACCTCTTCCTATGGCTACACCTTC.

The chain couples TRBV9 to TRBJ2-1, with TRBD2 as a possible D gene (5 bases). CDR3 length: 11 residues. Germline V gene sequence: CDR1 SGDLS, CDR2 YYNGEE. V gave up 3 bases and J gave up 9 bases, with 7 bases separating them. The CDR3 region is CASSDGLEQFF. For the CDR3, the DNA is TGTGCCAGCAGCGACGGACTTGAGCAGTTCTTC. The complete variable domain, with remaining parts taken from reference TRBV9 and TRBJ2-1, reads DSGVTQTPKHLITATGQRVTLRCSPRSGDLSVYWYQQSLDQGLQFLIQYYNGEERAKGNILERFSAQQFPDLHSELNLSSLELGDSALYFCASSDGLEQFFGPGTRLTVL.

CDR3 bases: TGTGCCAGCAGTCCGACAGGGGGTTATCAGCCCCAGCATTTT. This sequence encodes CASSPTGGYQPQHF. This chain joins TRBV2 and TRBJ1-5; TRBD1 matches 9 bases. V was pared by 5 bases and J by 5 bases, with 4 bases of the junction left unmatched. This CDR3 has 14 amino acids. Germline V CDR1 and CDR2: SNHLY, FYNNEI.

The chain carries TRBV7-3 and TRBJ2-2; D remains unclear. V gave up 2 bases and J gave up 6 bases, with 13 bases separating them. Germline V gene sequence: CDR1 SGHTA, CDR2 FQGTGA. This CDR3 has 15 amino acids. CDR3 coding DNA: TGTGCCAGCAGCTTAGCGATCCCGGGTTCCGGGGAGCTGTTTTTT. Residues: CASSLAIPGSGELFF.

The rearrangement links TRBV6-7 to TRBJ2-7; D is perhaps TRBD1 (5 bases). TRBV6-7 is placed among ORFs of uncertain function. V lost 5 bases to trimming and J lost 1 base, with 24 bases between them. The CDR3 is 18 residues long. CDR3 bases: TGTGCCAGCAGTGACGAACTGATCCGCCCCCAGGGATCCTACGAGCAGTACTTC. Encoded protein: CASSDELIRPQGSYEQYF.

The chain uses TRBV10-2 and TRBJ2-7; 11 bases are shared with TRBD1. The CDR3 has 13 residues. Germline lookup yields CDR1 WSHSY and CDR2 SAAADI. Losses at the gene ends were 10 bases for V and 4 bases for J; bases not matched to a gene: 6. As DNA, the CDR3 is TGCGCCACTGGGACAGGGGGAGGGTACGAGCAGTACTTC. This codes for CATGTGGGYEQYF.

J is TRBJ2-3 and V is TRBV6-5; TRBD1 is a possible D gene (5 bases). The CDR3 spans 13 residues. CDR1 and CDR2 (germline): MNHEY, SVGAGI. Trimming removed 8 bases from V and 0 bases from J, with 9 bases in between. CDR3 residues: CASLDTSTDTQYF. As DNA, the CDR3 is TGTGCCAGCCTGGACACTAGCACAGATACGCAGTATTTT.

The rearrangement joins TRBV6-1 to TRBJ1-2; tentative D call: TRBD1 (6 bases). The CDR3 totals 14 residues. Trimming shortened V by 6 bases and J by 4 bases, and 15 bases separated the two germline ends. Germline V gene data show CDR1 as MNHNS and CDR2 as SASEGT. CDR3 bases: TGTGCCAGCAGGTTGACAGGCGATCTCTATGGCTACACCTTC. Protein sequence: CASRLTGDLYGYTF.

This clone appeared once. The rearrangement uses TRBV5-6 and TRBJ2-3, with TRBD2 as a possible D gene (5 bases). Trimming removed 4 bases from V and 6 bases from J, with 12 bases in between. Germline V gives CDR1 SGHDT, CDR2 YYEEEE. The CDR3 sequence is 13 residues long. CDR3: CASSAAGIDTQYF. The CDR3 DNA sequence: TGTGCCAGCAGCGCCGCGGGTATCGATACGCAGTATTTT.

The genes are TRBV7-3 and TRBJ2-2; TRBD1 aligns across 8 bases. CDR1 is SGHTA and CDR2 is FQGTGA in the germline V gene. The CDR3 runs to 16 residues. J was trimmed by 4 bases and V by 5 bases; bases with no gene match: 9. The CDR3: CASSPKGQGGTGELFF. Here the CDR3 DNA reads TGTGCCAGCAGCCCAAAAGGACAGGGAGGCACCGGGGAGCTGTTTTTT.

The chain links TRBV2 to TRBJ1-1, with no clear D. V lost 7 bases, J lost 7 bases, and 10 bases lay in between. This CDR3 is 11 amino acids long. From germline, CDR1 is SNHLY and CDR2 FYNNEI. DNA of the CDR3: TGTGCCAGCACCCGGGAGGGTGAAGCTTTCTTT. It encodes CASTREGEAFF.

This chain uses TRBV28 with TRBJ2-5, with D perhaps matching TRBD2 (6 bases). V gave up 3 bases and J gave up 0 bases, with 14 bases separating them. Germline CDR1 reads MDHEN; CDR2 reads SYDVKM. The CDR3 consists of 16 residues. DNA for the CDR3: TGTGCCAGCAGTTTTCCCGGGACTCTGTACCAAGAGACCCAGTACTTC. Protein product: CASSFPGTLYQETQYF.

The chain links TRBV30 to TRBJ2-5, with D unresolved. In germline, CDR1 is GTSNPN, CDR2 SVGIG (reference sequence). Between the trimmed V and J ends, which lost 2 bases and 2 bases, there was a span of 6 bases. This CDR3 has 12 residues. CDR3 in amino acids: CAWSIGQETQYF. The CDR3 DNA sequence: TGTGCCTGGAGTATTGGTCAAGAGACCCAGTACTTC.